The text below deals with one TCR beta chain. Its antigen specificity is not known. The record has no base qualities; no much larger clone is one base away. In the germline V gene, CDR1 corresponds to SGHVS and CDR2 to FQNEAQ. The CDR3 covers 15 residues, taking in both the cysteine and the phenylalanine. Only the CDR3 DNA is retained, 45 bases long and in frame from the first base. Receptors were amplified or captured by 5' RACE. Sequenced using an Illumina HiSeq 2500. A second PCR of roughly 6 to 11 cycles was performed with a sample-barcoded 5' primer and a J-beta primer mix. A template-switch 5' adaptor carrying 12 random nucleotides introduced a unique molecular identifier onto each TCR beta cDNA molecule. At least 2.5 million CDR3-containing paired-end reads were obtained from each sample. The Mint cDNA synthesis kit, primed by a TRBC-specific oligonucleotide, was used to synthesize first-strand cDNA from all RNA. All cDNA was treated with uracil-DNA glycosylase and then went through a first 18-cycle PCR with the universal primers M1SS and BC2_uni_R. In the authors' own workflow: Normalization of each sample was performed by random selection of 1 million high-quality reads, each carrying a distinct molecular identifier. Reads sharing molecular identifiers were discarded rather than binned into consensus sequences. CDR3 identification, clonotype clustering and error correction used MiTCR with a Q25 quality threshold and the strictest error-elimination algorithm. A nonparametric unseen species model using Euler transformation provided a lower-bound estimate of total TCR beta diversity. In TCRdb, the public reads were trimmed at Q25 with fastp and aligned with MiXCR, with productive beta chains retained. Each entry merges the rows of one CDR3 protein and shows their most common DNA and genes. TCRdb assigned the V and J calls; the authors' analysis was not used. This sample holds over 1,200,000 distinct CDR3 sequences; approximately 60% were observed only once. The ten most abundant clones make up roughly 7% of the sample.

The data stem from a study of blood T cells in healthy people across ages (dated by TCRdb to about 2015). In terms of the full investigation: Template switching captured roughly one uniquely barcoded TCR beta cDNA molecule per two T cells in model experiments. Age-related changes in TCR beta repertoire diversity were measured in the study by deep sequencing normalized with unique cDNA molecular identifiers. Four age groups were formed from the donors: young (average 16 years), middle-aged (just under 40), aged (approximately 60) and long-lived (about 75). To avoid experimental bias, donors of different ages were distributed randomly across sequencing lanes. For two donors (one aged 18 to 30 and one aged 80 or older), the study analyzed two additional independent replicas of 1 million unique cDNA reads from the same blood draw.

Donors were 39 systemically healthy Caucasian individuals from Russia aged 6 to 90 years. Each donor gave 8 to 10 milliliters of peripheral blood, drawn into EDTA-treated Vacutainer tubes. Ficoll-Paque density-gradient centrifugation was used to isolate PBMCs, with at least 6.5 million per sample. Total RNA was extracted from PBMCs with Trizol reagent, with at least 6 micrograms obtained per sample. For every donor, flow cytometry on a PBMC aliquot measured the percentage of naive CD45RAhigh/CD27high T cells. Beyond this particular receptor, the publication reports: Compared with the aged group, the long-lived group had more naive CD4+ T cells, fewer expanded clones and increased TCR diversity, a pattern suggesting age selection. The CMV infection status of donors was not known, potentially confounding age-related changes in expanded clonotypes. Observed TCR beta diversity per million T cells fell roughly linearly with age, and a significant reduction was already apparent by age about 36. Conclusive comparison of naive and antigen-experienced compartments was prevented by the profiling of bulk unsorted PBMCs. Estimates of total diversity from one million sequenced T cells were regarded as lower bounds and underestimates. There was a strong correlation between observed TCR beta diversity and the percentage of naive T cells measured by flow cytometry.

This sequence originates from a man younger than 35 in good health. Recombination linked TRBV7-8 to TRBJ2-4, with a tentative D gene TRBD1 over 5 matching bases. The J call may not be correct, given that the DNA end is closer to TRBJ2-7. Sequences were obtained from blood. The bases read TGTGCCAGCAGCCATGAAAGGGGTGGATACTACGAGCAGTACTTC. Its protein is CASSHERGGYYEQYF.